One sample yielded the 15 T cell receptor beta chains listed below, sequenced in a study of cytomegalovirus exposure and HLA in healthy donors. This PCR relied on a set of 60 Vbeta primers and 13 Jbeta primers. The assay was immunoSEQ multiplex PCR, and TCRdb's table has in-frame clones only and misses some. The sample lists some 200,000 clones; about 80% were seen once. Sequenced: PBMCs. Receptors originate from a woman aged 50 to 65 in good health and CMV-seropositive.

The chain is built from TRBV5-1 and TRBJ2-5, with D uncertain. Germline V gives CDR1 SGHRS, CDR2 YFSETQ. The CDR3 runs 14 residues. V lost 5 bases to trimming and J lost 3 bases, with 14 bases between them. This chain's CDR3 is CASRTGGDKETQYF. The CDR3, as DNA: TGCGCCAGCAGGACCGGCGGAGATAAAGAGACCCAGTACTTC.

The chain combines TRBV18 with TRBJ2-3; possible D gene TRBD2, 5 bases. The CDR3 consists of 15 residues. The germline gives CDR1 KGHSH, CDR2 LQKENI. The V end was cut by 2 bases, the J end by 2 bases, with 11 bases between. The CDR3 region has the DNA TGTGCCAGCTCACCATCCGCGGGCCCCACAGATACGCAGTATTTT. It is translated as CASSPSAGPTDTQYF.

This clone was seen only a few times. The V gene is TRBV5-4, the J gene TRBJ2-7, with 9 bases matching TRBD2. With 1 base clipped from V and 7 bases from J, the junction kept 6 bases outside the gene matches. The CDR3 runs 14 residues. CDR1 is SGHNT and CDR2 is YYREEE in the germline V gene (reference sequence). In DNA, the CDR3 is TGTGCCAGCAGCTTGTCGGCGGGGGGGCGGGAGCAGTACTTC. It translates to CASSLSAGGREQYF.

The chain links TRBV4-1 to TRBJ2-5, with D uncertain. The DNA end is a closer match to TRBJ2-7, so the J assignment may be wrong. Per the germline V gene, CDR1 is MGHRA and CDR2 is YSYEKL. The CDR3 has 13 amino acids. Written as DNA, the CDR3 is TGCGCCAGCAGCCTCAATTCCATCTACGAGCAGTACTTC. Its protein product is CASSLNSIYEQYF.

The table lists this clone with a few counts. The CDR3 region is CASSLAGTANTEAFF. CDR3 sequence (DNA): TGTGCCAGCAGCTTAGCCGGGACAGCGAACACTGAAGCTTTCTTT. The chain links TRBV7-2 to TRBJ1-1, with 7 positions matching TRBD1. CDR1 is SGHTA, CDR2 FQGNSA, per germline. The junction had 2 bases not matched to a gene; V was cut back by 0 bases and J by 1 base. This CDR3 has 15 amino acids.

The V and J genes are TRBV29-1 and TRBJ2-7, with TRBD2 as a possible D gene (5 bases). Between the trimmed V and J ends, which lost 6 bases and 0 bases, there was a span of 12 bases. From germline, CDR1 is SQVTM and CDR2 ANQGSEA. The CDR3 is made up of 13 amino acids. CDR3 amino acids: CSVRAGDSYEQYF. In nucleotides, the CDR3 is TGCAGCGTGAGGGCCGGCGACTCCTACGAGCAGTACTTC.

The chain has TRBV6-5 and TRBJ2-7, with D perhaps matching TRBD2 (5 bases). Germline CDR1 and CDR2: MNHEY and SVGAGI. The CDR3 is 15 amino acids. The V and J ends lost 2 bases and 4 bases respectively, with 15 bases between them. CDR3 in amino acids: CASSYASLYSYEQYF. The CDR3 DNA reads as TGTGCCAGCAGTTACGCTAGCCTATACTCTTACGAGCAGTACTTC.

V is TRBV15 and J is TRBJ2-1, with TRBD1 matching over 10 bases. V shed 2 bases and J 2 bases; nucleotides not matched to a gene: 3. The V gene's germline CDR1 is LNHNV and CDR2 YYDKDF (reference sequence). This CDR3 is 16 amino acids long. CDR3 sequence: CATSRKTGGTYNEQFF. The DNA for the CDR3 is TGTGCCACCAGCAGAAAGACAGGGGGCACCTACAATGAGCAGTTCTTC.

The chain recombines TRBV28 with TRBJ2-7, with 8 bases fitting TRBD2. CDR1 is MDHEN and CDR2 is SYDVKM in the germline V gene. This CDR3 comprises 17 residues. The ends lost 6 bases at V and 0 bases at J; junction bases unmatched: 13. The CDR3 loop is CASSPAGRGAFSYEQYF. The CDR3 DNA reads TGTGCCAGCAGCCCGGCCGGGAGGGGGGCCTTCTCCTACGAGCAGTACTTC.

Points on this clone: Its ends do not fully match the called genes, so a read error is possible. Here the CDR3 DNA reads TGTACCAGTCGGACTAGCGCCCAATTGGATACGCAGTATTTT. Translated, it gives CTSRTSAQLDTQYF. This sequence joins TRBV27 and TRBJ2-3; 9 nucleotides match TRBD2. This CDR3 region has 14 residues. CDR1 MNHEY and CDR2 SMNVEV come from the germline V gene (reference sequence).

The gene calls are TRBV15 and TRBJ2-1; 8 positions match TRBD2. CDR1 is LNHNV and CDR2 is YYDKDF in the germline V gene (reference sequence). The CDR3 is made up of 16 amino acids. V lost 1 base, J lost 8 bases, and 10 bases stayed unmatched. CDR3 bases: TGTGCCACCAGCAGAGGGGTGAAGGGAGCGGGAGATGAGCAGTTCTTC. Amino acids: CATSRGVKGAGDEQFF.

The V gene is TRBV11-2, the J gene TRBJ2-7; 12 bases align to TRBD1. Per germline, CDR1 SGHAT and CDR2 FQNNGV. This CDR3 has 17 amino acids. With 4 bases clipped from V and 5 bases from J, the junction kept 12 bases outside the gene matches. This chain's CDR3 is CASSSIRDRGRSNEQYF. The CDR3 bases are TGTGCCAGCAGCTCTATTCGGGACAGGGGGCGATCAAACGAGCAGTACTTC. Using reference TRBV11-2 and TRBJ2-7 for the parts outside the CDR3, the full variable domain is EAGVAQSPRYKIIEKRQSVAFWCNPISGHATLYWYQQILGQGPKLLIQFQNNGVVDDSQLPKDRFSAERLKGVDSTLKIQPAKLEDSAVYLCASSSIRDRGRSNEQYFGPGTRLTVT.

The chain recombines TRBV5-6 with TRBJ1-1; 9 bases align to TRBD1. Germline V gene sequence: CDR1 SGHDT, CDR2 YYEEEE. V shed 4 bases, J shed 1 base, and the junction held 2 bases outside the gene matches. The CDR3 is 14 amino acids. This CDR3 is CASSPDRGNTEAFF. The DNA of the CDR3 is TGTGCCAGCAGCCCGGACAGGGGGAACACTGAAGCTTTCTTT.

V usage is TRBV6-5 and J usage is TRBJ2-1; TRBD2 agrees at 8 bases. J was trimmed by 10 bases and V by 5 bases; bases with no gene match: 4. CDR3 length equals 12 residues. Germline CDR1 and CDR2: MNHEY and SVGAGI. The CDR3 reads CASSREGGEQFF. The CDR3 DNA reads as TGTGCCAGCAGTCGGGAGGGTGGGGAGCAGTTCTTC.

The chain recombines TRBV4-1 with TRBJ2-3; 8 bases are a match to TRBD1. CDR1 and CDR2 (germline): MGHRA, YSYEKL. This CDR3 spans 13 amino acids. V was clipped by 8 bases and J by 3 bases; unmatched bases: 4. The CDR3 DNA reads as TGCGCCAGCGGAGGACAGGGAACAGATACGCAGTATTTT. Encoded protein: CASGGQGTDTQYF.